This passage covers 30 T cell receptor beta chains from one sample sequenced in a study of blood T cell repertoires in COVID-19. Data came from immunoSEQ multiplex PCR; TCRdb stores just in-frame clones and leaves some out. The table records some 80,000 clones, about 76% of them present only once. Sequences were obtained from peripheral blood. The receptors come from an older man with acute or convalescent COVID-19.

The chain joins TRBV28 to TRBJ2-4, with 8 bases that match TRBD1. Germline-derived CDR1 and CDR2 are MDHEN and SYDVKM. Germline trimming cut 4 bases from V and 5 bases from J; bases unmatched to any gene: 7. This CDR3 is 15 amino acids long. CDR3 bases: TGTGCCAGCAGTTCTTCCGGGACAGGACAAAACATTCAGTACTTC. The encoded protein is CASSSSGTGQNIQYF.

The rearrangement joins TRBV6-5 to TRBJ1-1, with 7 bases identical to TRBD1. The CDR3 sequence is 14 residues long. V was clipped by 5 bases and J by 9 bases; unmatched bases: 12. Germline CDR1 reads MNHEY; CDR2 reads SVGAGI. This CDR3 reads CASSPGQAGMKAFF. CDR3 nucleotides: TGTGCCAGCAGTCCCGGACAGGCCGGTATGAAAGCTTTCTTT.

The genes are TRBV6-5 and TRBJ2-7, with 8 positions matching TRBD1. V lost 0 bases, J lost 6 bases, and 7 bases stayed unmatched. Germline V CDR1 and CDR2: MNHEY, SVGAGI. The CDR3 contains 15 residues. The CDR3 coding sequence is TGTGCCAGCAGTTACTCGTCAGGGGGCCCGGGCGAGCAGTACTTC. Protein product: CASSYSSGGPGEQYF.

The V call is TRBV7-9, the J call TRBJ1-2, with D uncertain. Looked up from germline, CDR1 is SEHNR and CDR2 is FQNEAQ (reference sequence). V was clipped by 2 bases and J by 2 bases, with 9 bases between them. The CDR3 is 14 amino acids. The CDR3 DNA reads as TGTGCCAGCAGCTTAATGGGAGGGAACTATGGCTACACCTTC. Translating gives CASSLMGGNYGYTF. Full variable domain (remainder filled in from reference TRBV7-9 and TRBJ1-2): DTGVSQNPRHKITKRGQNVTFRCDPISEHNRLYWYRQTLGQGPEFLTYFQNEAQLEKSRLLSDRFSAERPKGSFSTLEIQRTEQGDSAMYLCASSLMGGNYGYTFGSGTRLTVV.

The chain links TRBV24-1 to TRBJ2-3; D uncertain. V dropped 3 bases and J dropped 2 bases, with 8 bases sitting between them. The CDR3 has 14 residues. The germline gives CDR1 KGHDR, CDR2 SFDVKD. The CDR3 DNA is TGTGCCACCAGTGATCCGCGAGACACAGATACGCAGTATTTT. The encoded protein is CATSDPRDTDTQYF.

The chain uses TRBV7-9 and TRBJ1-6; TRBD1 aligns across 8 bases. The ends lost 5 bases at V and 8 bases at J; junction bases unmatched: 11. Per the germline V gene, CDR1 is SEHNR and CDR2 is FQNEAQ (reference sequence). CDR3 length: 16 residues. The CDR3 sequence is CASSARRDRTDSPLHF. As DNA, the CDR3 is TGTGCCAGCAGCGCGAGAAGGGACAGGACGGATTCACCCCTCCACTTT.

The chain is built from TRBV29-1 and TRBJ1-3; unclear D gene. The germline V gene has CDR1 SQVTM and CDR2 ANQGSEA. The CDR3 sequence is 13 residues long. The germline V and J ends were trimmed by 6 bases and 2 bases, with 11 bases remaining between them. The CDR3 reads CSVLLWPGNTIYF. The CDR3 DNA reads as TGCAGCGTCCTCCTCTGGCCTGGAAACACCATATATTTT.

The rearrangement uses TRBV18 and TRBJ1-4, with D maybe TRBD1 (6 bases). CDR3 length equals 15 residues. Per germline, CDR1 KGHSH and CDR2 LQKENI. Trimming removed 0 bases from V and 13 bases from J, with 18 bases in between. CDR3 residues: CASSPPSTGGGGLFF. As DNA, the CDR3 is TGTGCCAGCTCACCACCATCGACAGGCGGGGGGGGACTGTTTTTT.

The CDR3 is CASSTRTGGILNSPLHF. In DNA, the CDR3 is TGTGCCAGCAGCACCCGAACAGGGGGCATTCTGAATTCACCCCTCCACTTT. The chain carries TRBV7-6 and TRBJ1-6; 9 bases agree with TRBD1. The germline V gene has CDR1 SGHVS and CDR2 FNYEAQ. This CDR3 is 17 amino acids long. V was pared by 5 bases and J by 7 bases, with 12 bases of the junction left unmatched.

This clone appeared a single time. The chain couples TRBV18 to TRBJ2-3; 13 nucleotides align to TRBD2. The CDR3 is made up of 16 amino acids. Germline V lookup: CDR1 KGHSH, CDR2 LQKENI. The J segment lost 6 bases and the V segment lost 4 bases, leaving 7 bases of the junction unmatched. CDR3 in amino acids: CASSQTSGRTLDTQYF. CDR3 nucleotide sequence: TGTGCCAGCTCACAGACTAGCGGGAGGACGTTGGATACGCAGTATTTT.

The V call is TRBV19, the J call TRBJ1-2; 7 bases fit TRBD1. Germline CDR1 is LNHDA and CDR2 is SQIVND (reference sequence). This CDR3 spans 14 amino acids. Trimming removed 2 bases from V and 7 bases from J; junction bases left unmatched: 7. CDR3 residues: CASSIRGQKSGYTF. The DNA for the CDR3 is TGTGCCAGTAGTATAAGGGGACAGAAGAGTGGCTACACCTTC.

V gene TRBV3-1 (or the pseudogene TRBV3-2) combines with J gene TRBJ1-5; possibly TRBD1 for D (5 bases). CDR1 is LGHDT and CDR2 is YNNKEL in the germline V gene (reference sequence). With 4 bases removed from V and 5 bases from J, the gap between germline ends came to 12 bases. CDR3 length: 14 amino acids. The CDR3 sequence is CASSPGTSYQPQHF. CDR3 nucleotide sequence: TGTGCCAGCAGCCCCGGGACTTCATATCAGCCCCAGCATTTT.

The chain combines TRBV20-1 with TRBJ2-1; no clear D gene. The CDR3 spans 12 residues. V lost 3 bases to trimming and J lost 6 bases, with 9 bases between them. Germline assignment: CDR1 DFQATT and CDR2 SNEGSKA (reference sequence). The CDR3 DNA reads as TGCAGTGCTAGTGCCAGGCCCAATGAGCAGTTCTTC. Amino acid sequence: CSASARPNEQFF.

The CDR3 DNA reads as TGTGCCAGCAGTCTTACAGGGGTAATGAACACTGAAGCTTTCTTT. Translating it yields CASSLTGVMNTEAFF. This sequence joins TRBV6-5 and TRBJ1-1; 7 bases match TRBD1. CDR1 is MNHEY, CDR2 SVGAGI, per germline. The CDR3 contains 15 residues. Losses at the gene ends were 5 bases for V and 0 bases for J; bases not matched to a gene: 6.

The rearrangement uses TRBV19 and TRBJ1-2, with 9 bases aligning to TRBD1. V was pared by 5 bases and J by 2 bases, with 6 bases of the junction left unmatched. The CDR3 spans 15 residues. Germline assignment: CDR1 LNHDA and CDR2 SQIVND (reference sequence). In DNA, the CDR3 is TGTGCCAGTAGTCCCCGGACAGGGGCCAACTATGGCTACACCTTC. It encodes CASSPRTGANYGYTF. Filled out from reference TRBV19 and TRBJ1-2, the complete variable domain reads DGGITQSPKYLFRKEGQNVTLSCEQNLNHDAMYWYRQDPGQGLRLIYYSQIVNDFQKGDIAEGYSVSREKKESFPLTVTSAQKNPTAFYLCASSPRTGANYGYTFGSGTRLTVV.

This chain uses TRBV6-5 with TRBJ1-6, with 7 bases lining up with TRBD1. The germline V gene encodes CDR1 MNHEY and CDR2 SVGAGI. Trimming removed 0 bases from V and 11 bases from J; junction bases left unmatched: 7. The CDR3 has 15 residues. CDR3 loop: CASSYSRQGLTPLHF. CDR3 in DNA: TGTGCCAGCAGTTACTCGAGACAGGGACTGACACCCCTCCACTTT.

The chain carries TRBV15 and TRBJ1-3; perhaps TRBD1 as D (6 bases). The CDR3 has 15 residues. V shed 0 bases and J shed 2 bases, with 8 bases lying between them. CDR1 is LNHNV, CDR2 YYDKDF, per germline (reference sequence). Here the CDR3 DNA reads TGTGCCACCAGCAGAGACAGGGGAACTGGAAACACCATATATTTT. Amino acids: CATSRDRGTGNTIYF.

The chain has TRBV28 and TRBJ1-2; 7 nucleotides line up with TRBD1. J lost 4 bases, V lost 5 bases, and 1 base had no gene match. Germline V gives CDR1 MDHEN, CDR2 SYDVKM. CDR3 size: 12 residues. The CDR3 is CASSNRGYGYTF. Written as DNA, the CDR3 is TGTGCCAGCAGTAACAGGGGCTATGGCTACACCTTC.

The rearrangement links TRBV5-3 to TRBJ2-7; a possible D gene is TRBD2 (7 bases). TRBV5-3 is placed among ORFs of uncertain function. This CDR3 spans 14 amino acids. V was trimmed by 4 bases and J by 3 bases, leaving 14 bases between them. The CDR3 loop reads CARSPGGAGYEQYF. The CDR3 DNA sequence: TGTGCCAGAAGCCCTGGGGGGGCAGGCTACGAGCAGTACTTC.

V gene TRBV2 combines with J gene TRBJ2-3; 11 nucleotides align to TRBD2. The CDR3 runs 15 residues. Per germline, CDR1 SNHLY and CDR2 FYNNEI. J lost 2 bases, V lost 11 bases, and 9 bases had no gene match. The DNA of the CDR3 is TGTGCCCAAAGCACACTAGCGGGAGCCACAGATACGCAGTATTTT. It translates to CAQSTLAGATDTQYF.

V and J are TRBV29-1 and TRBJ2-7, with TRBD2 identical over 7 bases. Trimming removed 1 base from V and 6 bases from J; junction bases left unmatched: 3. From germline, CDR1 is SQVTM and CDR2 ANQGSEA. The length of the CDR3 is 12 residues. CDR3 in amino acids: CSVEVGGSEQYF. DNA of the CDR3: TGCAGCGTTGAAGTTGGCGGGAGCGAGCAGTACTTC.

The V call is TRBV28, the J call TRBJ1-5, with D unresolved. The CDR3 runs 14 residues. The ends were cut back, 1 base at V and 4 bases at J, with 8 bases in the middle. The germline CDR1 and CDR2 sequences are MDHEN and SYDVKM. For the CDR3, the DNA is TGTGCCAGCAGTTTATCAGGTGGTAATCAGCCCCAGCATTTT. It codes for CASSLSGGNQPQHF.

The CDR3 DNA reads as TGCGCCAGCAGCTTGGTACCGGGGAACACTGAAGCTTTCTTT. Translating gives CASSLVPGNTEAFF. The chain carries TRBV5-1 and TRBJ1-1; D is unclear. Germline loops: CDR1 SGHRS, CDR2 YFSETQ. V gave up 0 bases and J gave up 1 base, with 7 bases separating them. The CDR3 length is 14 residues.

Notes on this clone: The sample contains more than one DNA sequence encoding this CDR3. The gene calls are TRBV2 and TRBJ1-5; TRBD1 matches at 8 bases. This CDR3 region has 14 residues. The J segment lost 5 bases and the V segment lost 3 bases, leaving 3 bases of the junction unmatched. CDR1 and CDR2 from the germline V gene are SNHLY and FYNNEI. CDR3 sequence (DNA): TGTGCCAGCAGTGAGACAGGGGAGGATCAGCCCCAGCATTTT. Encoded protein: CASSETGEDQPQHF.

This clone appeared a few times. The V and J genes are TRBV6-5 and TRBJ1-1; no clear D. Trimming took off 6 bases at V and 3 bases at J, with 5 bases between the two ends. Germline CDR1 and CDR2: MNHEY and SVGAGI. The CDR3 has 11 amino acids. The CDR3 spells CASRWHTEAFF. The CDR3 nucleotides are TGTGCCAGCAGGTGGCACACTGAAGCTTTCTTT.

The rearrangement links TRBV6-6 to TRBJ1-1; TRBD1 aligns across 10 bases. The V gene's germline CDR1 is MNHNY and CDR2 SVGAGI (reference sequence). The V gene end was trimmed by 6 bases and the J gene end by 10 bases; junction bases not matched to a gene: 5. CDR3 length: 12 residues. The CDR3 bases are TGTGCCAGCAGCCAAGACAGGGGGCGAGCTTTCTTT. Translating gives CASSQDRGRAFF.

V and J are TRBV3-1 (or the pseudogene TRBV3-2) and TRBJ2-7; 10 bases fit TRBD2. This CDR3 contains 15 residues. V lost 0 bases to trimming and J lost 5 bases; unmatched junction nucleotides: 4. CDR1 is LGHDT, CDR2 YNNKEL, per germline (reference sequence). The CDR3 loop reads CASSQDLLAGDEQYF. In DNA, the CDR3 is TGTGCCAGCAGCCAAGATCTTCTAGCGGGAGACGAGCAGTACTTC.

DNA of the CDR3: TGTGCCAGCAGCTTACCCAACAGGGGGCAGACCGGGGAGCTGTTTTTT. Protein: CASSLPNRGQTGELFF. This chain uses TRBV7-6 with TRBJ2-2, with 9 positions matching TRBD1. The V segment lost 2 bases and the J segment 5 bases; nucleotides outside the gene matches: 6. Germline values: CDR1 SGHVS, CDR2 FNYEAQ. The CDR3 spans 16 residues.

Note on this clone: Sequence at one end of the junction differs from germline and may be a read error. The chain carries TRBV7-3 and TRBJ1-1, with TRBD1 matching over 10 bases. CDR3 length equals 14 residues. Germline values: CDR1 SGHTA, CDR2 FQGTGA. The CDR3 bases are TGTGCCAGCAGCTCGGGACAGGGGAACGCTGAAGCTTTCTTT. This encodes CASSSGQGNAEAFF.

The rearrangement joins TRBV18 to TRBJ2-2; D possibly corresponds to TRBD2 (5 bases). CDR1 KGHSH and CDR2 LQKENI come from the germline V gene. Trimming stripped 1 base from V and 0 bases from J, with 9 bases between. CDR3 size: 16 residues. CDR3 in DNA: TGTGCCAGCTCACCACTAGGCGGGCCGAACACCGGGGAGCTGTTTTTT. This gives the protein CASSPLGGPNTGELFF.